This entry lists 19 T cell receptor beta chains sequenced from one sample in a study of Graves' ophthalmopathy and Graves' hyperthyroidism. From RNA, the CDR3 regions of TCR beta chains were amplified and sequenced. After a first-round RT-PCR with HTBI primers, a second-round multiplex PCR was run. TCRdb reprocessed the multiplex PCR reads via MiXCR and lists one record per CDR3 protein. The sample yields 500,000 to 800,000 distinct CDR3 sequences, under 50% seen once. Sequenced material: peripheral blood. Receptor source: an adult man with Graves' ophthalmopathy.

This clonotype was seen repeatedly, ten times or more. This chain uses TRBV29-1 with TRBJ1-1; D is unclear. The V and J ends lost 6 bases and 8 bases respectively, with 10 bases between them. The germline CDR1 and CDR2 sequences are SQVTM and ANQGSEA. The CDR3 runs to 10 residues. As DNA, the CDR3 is TGCAGCGTAATGAGGGCAGAAGCTTTCTTT. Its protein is CSVMRAEAFF.

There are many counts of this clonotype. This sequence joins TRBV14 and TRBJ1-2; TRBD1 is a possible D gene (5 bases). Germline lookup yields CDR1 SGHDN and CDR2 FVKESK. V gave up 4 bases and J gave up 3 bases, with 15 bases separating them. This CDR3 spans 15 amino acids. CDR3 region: CASSPRYRKDYGYTF. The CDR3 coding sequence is TGTGCCAGCAGCCCGCGATACAGGAAGGACTATGGCTACACCTTC.

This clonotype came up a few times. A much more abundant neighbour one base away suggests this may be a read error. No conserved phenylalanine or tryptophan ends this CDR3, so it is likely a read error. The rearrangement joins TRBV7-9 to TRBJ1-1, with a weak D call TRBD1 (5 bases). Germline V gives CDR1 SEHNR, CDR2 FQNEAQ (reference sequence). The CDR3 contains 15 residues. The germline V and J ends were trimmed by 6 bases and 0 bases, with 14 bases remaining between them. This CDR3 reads CASSNPGGMNTEAFL. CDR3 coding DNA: TGTGCCAGCAGTAACCCGGGGGGGATGAACACTGAAGCTTTCCTT.

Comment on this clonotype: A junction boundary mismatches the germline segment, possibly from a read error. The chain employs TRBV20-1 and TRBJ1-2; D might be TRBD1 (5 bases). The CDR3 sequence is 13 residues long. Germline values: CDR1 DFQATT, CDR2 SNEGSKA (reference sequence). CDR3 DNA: TGCAGTGCACGAGGAGGCAGGGACTACGGCTACACCTTC. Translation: CSARGGRDYGYTF.

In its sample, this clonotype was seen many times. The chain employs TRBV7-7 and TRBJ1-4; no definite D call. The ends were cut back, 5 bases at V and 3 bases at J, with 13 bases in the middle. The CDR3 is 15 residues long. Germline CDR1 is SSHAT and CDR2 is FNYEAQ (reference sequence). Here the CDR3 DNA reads TGTGCCAGCAGCGACCGGGCCTCAGCTAATGAAAAACTGTTTTTT. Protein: CASSDRASANEKLFF.

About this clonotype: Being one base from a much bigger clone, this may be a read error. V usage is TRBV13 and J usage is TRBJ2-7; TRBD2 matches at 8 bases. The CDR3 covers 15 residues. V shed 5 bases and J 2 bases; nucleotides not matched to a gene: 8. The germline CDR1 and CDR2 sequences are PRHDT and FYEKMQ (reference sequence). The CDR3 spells CASSPRPAGAYEQYF. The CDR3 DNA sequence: TGTGCCAGCAGCCCTCGACCAGCGGGAGCCTACGAGCAGTACTTC.

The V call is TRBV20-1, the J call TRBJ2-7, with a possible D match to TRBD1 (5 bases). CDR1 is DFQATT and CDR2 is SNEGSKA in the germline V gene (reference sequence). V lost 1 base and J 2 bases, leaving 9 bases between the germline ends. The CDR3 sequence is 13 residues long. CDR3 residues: CSARGRTTYEQYF. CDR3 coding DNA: TGCAGTGCTAGAGGCAGGACAACCTACGAGCAGTACTTC.

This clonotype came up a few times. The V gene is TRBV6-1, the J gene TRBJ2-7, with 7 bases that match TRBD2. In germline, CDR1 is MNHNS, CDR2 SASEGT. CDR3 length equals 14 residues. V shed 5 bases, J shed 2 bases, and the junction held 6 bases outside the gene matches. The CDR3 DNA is TGTGCCAGCAGTCACGGGGGGAGGACCTACGAGCAGTACTTC. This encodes CASSHGGRTYEQYF.

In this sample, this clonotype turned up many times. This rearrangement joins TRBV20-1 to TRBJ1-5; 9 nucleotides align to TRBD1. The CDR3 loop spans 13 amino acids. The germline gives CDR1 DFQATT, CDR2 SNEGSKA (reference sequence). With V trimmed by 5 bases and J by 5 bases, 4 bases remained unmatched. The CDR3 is CSALDRGDQPQHF. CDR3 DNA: TGCAGTGCTCTGGACAGGGGAGATCAGCCCCAGCATTTT.

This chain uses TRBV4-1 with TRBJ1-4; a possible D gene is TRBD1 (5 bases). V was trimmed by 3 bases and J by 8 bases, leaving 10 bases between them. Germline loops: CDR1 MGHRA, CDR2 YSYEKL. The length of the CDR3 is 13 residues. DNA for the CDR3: TGCGCCAGCAGCCAGTCCCAGGGCGAAAAACTGTTTTTT. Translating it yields CASSQSQGEKLFF.

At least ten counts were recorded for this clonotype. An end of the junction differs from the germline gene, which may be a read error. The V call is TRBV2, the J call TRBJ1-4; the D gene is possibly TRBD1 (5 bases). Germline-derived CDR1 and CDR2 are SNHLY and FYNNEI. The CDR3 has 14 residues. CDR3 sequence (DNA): TGTGCCAGCGGGGCCAGGAGGGTAGGGGAAAAACTATTTTTT. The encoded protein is CASGARRVGEKLFF.

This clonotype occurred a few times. Here the CDR3 reads CASRPSQGVTNEKLFF. The CDR3 region has the DNA TGTGCCAGCAGACCCAGTCAGGGGGTAACTAATGAAAAACTGTTTTTT. The chain recombines TRBV6-6 with TRBJ1-4, with 7 bases fitting TRBD1. The CDR3 runs to 16 residues. J was trimmed by 1 base and V by 6 bases; bases with no gene match: 8. Germline values: CDR1 MNHNY, CDR2 SVGAGI (reference sequence).

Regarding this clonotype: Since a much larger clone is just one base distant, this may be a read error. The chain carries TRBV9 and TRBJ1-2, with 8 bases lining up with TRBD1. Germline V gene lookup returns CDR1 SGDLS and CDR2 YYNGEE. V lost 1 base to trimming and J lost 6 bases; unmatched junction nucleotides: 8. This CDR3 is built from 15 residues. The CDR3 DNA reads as TGTGCCAGCAGCGTATCCCCCGAACAGGGGGATGGCTACACCTTC. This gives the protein CASSVSPEQGDGYTF.

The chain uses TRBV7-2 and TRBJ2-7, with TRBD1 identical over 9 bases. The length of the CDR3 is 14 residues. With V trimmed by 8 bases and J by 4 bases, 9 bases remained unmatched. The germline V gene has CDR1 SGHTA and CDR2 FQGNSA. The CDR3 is CASGPGTGTYEQYF. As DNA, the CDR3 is TGTGCCAGCGGCCCCGGGACAGGGACGTACGAGCAGTACTTC.

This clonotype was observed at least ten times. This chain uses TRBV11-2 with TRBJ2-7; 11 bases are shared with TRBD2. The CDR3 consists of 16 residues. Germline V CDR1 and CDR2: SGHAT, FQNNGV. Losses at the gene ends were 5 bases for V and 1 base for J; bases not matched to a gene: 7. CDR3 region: CASSVRLAGPSYEQYF. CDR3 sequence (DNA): TGTGCCAGCAGCGTTCGACTAGCGGGACCTTCCTACGAGCAGTACTTC.

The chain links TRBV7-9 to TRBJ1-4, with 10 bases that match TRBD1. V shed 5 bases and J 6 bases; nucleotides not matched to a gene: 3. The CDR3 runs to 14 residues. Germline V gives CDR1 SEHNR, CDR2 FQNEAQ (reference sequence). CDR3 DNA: TGTGCCAGCAGCGCGGGACAGGGGCATGAAAAACTGTTTTTT. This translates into CASSAGQGHEKLFF.

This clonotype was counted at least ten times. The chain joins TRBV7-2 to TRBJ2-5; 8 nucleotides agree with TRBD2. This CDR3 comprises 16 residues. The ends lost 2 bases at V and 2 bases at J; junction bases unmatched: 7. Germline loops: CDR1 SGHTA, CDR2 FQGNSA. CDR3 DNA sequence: TGTGCCAGCAGCTTAATCGGGACTAGGGAGCAAGAGACCCAGTACTTC. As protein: CASSLIGTREQETQYF.

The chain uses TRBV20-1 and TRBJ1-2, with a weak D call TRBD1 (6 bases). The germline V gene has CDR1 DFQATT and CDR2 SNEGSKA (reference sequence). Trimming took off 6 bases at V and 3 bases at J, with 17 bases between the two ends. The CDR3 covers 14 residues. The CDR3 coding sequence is TGCAGTGCCAGCAGCCACCGGACAGACTATGGCTACACCTTC. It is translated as CSASSHRTDYGYTF.

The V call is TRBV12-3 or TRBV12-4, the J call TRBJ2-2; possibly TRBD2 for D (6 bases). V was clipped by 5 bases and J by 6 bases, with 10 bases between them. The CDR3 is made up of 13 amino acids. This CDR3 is CASSIRESGELFF. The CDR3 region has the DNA TGTGCCAGCAGTATCCGGGAGTCCGGGGAGCTGTTTTTT.